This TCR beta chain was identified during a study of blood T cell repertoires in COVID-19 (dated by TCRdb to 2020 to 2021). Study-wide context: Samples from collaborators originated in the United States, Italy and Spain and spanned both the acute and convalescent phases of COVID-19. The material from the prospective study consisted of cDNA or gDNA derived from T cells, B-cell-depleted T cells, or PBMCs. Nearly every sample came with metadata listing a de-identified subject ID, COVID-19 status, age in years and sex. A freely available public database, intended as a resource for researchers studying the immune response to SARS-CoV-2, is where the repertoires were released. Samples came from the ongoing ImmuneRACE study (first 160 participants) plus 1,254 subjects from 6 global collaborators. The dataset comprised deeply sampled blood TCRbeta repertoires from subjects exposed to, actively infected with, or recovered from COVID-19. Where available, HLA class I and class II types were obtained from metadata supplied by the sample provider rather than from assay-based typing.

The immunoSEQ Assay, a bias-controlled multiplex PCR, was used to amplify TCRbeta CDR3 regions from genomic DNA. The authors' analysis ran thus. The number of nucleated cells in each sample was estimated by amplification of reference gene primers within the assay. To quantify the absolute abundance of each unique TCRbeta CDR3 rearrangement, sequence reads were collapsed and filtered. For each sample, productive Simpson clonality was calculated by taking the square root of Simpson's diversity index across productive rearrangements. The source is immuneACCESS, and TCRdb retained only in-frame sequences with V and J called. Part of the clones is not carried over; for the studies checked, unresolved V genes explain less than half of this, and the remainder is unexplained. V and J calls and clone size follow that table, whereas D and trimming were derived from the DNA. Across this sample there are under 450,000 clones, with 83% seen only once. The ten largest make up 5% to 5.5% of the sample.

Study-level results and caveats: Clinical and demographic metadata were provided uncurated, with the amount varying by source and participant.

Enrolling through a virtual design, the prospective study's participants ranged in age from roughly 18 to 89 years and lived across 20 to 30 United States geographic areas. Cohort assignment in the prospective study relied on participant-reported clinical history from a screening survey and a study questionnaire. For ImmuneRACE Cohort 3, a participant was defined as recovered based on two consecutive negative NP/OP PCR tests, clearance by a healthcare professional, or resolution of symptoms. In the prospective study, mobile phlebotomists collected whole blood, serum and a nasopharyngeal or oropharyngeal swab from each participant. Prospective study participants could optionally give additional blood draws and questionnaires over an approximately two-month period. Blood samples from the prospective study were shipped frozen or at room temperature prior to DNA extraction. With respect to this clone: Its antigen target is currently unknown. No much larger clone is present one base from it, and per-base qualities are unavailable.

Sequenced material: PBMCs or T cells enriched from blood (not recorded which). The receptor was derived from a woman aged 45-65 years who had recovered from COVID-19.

The DNA sequence is as follows: TGTGCTAGTGGTTTGGGGCGGGCAGTTGAAGCTTTCTTT. Protein translation: CASGLGRAVEAFF. The rearrangement combines TRBV12-5 with TRBJ1-1; confidence is insufficient to name the D gene. In the germline V gene, CDR1 corresponds to LGHNT and CDR2 to FRNRAP. The CDR3 runs 13 amino acids, cysteine and phenylalanine included. The read is trimmed to its CDR3 DNA, 39 bases read in frame from base 1. V is reduced by 1 base and J by 7 bases, leaving a spacing of 10 bases between them. The entire variable domain, with the stretches around the CDR3 drawn from the reference TRBV12-5 and TRBJ1-1 proteins, is DARVTQTPRHKVTEMGQEVTMRCQPILGHNTVFWYRQTMMQGLELLAYFRNRAPLDDSGMPKDRFSAEMPDATLATLKIQPSEPRDSAVYFCASGLGRAVEAFFGQGTRLTVV.